The clone carrying this T cell receptor (beta chain) was recorded at least ten times. What it recognizes is unknown. This sample was included in a study of identical twins. Study conclusions and caveats: In monozygotic twins, models underestimated the sharing of out-of-frame TCR alpha. Memory repertoires lacked the insertion deficit that abundant cord blood beta clonotypes showed.

The CDR3 has 14 residues. CDR1 and CDR2 from the germline V gene are MNHEY and SMNVEV (reference sequence). V gave up 5 bases and J gave up 0 bases, with 9 bases separating them. A universal primer site was created by template switching, with the cDNA bearing unique molecular identifiers. One entry per CDR3 protein, called by TCRdb with MiXCR from the 5' RACE reads. The sample carries 550,000 to 700,000 distinct CDR3 sequences, 9.6% recorded once. This sample was also put to use in a study of yellow fever vaccine responses in identical twins.

The chain joins TRBV27 to TRBJ2-3; tentatively, D is TRBD1 or TRBD2 (5 bases each). This TCR was recovered from a woman in her late teens or twenties in good health. Material: PBMCs. The CDR3 here is CASSPWDSTDTQYF. As DNA, the CDR3 is TGTGCCAGCAGTCCCTGGGACAGCACAGATACGCAGTATTTT.